These T cell receptor beta chains were read from a single sample in a study of shared clonotypes between healthy human individuals. TCRdb's table, derived via immunoSEQ multiplex PCR, lists solely in-frame clones and lacks some. The top ten clones hold about 0.45% of a sample with around 1.5 million clones, under 99% of them seen once. Input material: naive CD4+ T cells sorted from blood. The source is a man aged 25-45 years in good health. The conserved cysteine and the conserved F or W are not part of the CDR3 here. Expanded clones get a size class; other rows say once, few or many, or leave the size out.

size	V	J	CDR3
once	TRBV28	TRBJ2-7	ASTALGQGYEQY
-	TRBV5-4	TRBJ2-5	ASSFWAGEETQY
-	TRBV5-4	TRBJ2-1	ASSLDRAGYNEQF
-	TRBV18	TRBJ2-7	ASSPTQGAPYEQY
-	TRBV19	TRBJ2-7	ASSHSYEQY
-	TRBV10-1	TRBJ1-3	ASSVSPKQDYSGNTIY
-	TRBV5-1	TRBJ2-5	ASSLRIEETQY
-	TRBV5-1	TRBJ2-1	ASSLAGLAGGYEQF
-	TRBV18	TRBJ1-4	ASSPPFRDLVGEKLF
-	TRBV7-6	TRBJ1-5	ASSLDSVNQPQH
-	TRBV27	TRBJ1-2	ASSRTFGSTNYGYT
once	TRBV18	TRBJ2-7	ASSPKRDSYEQY
-	TRBV5-1	TRBJ1-1	ASSGRQGNTEAF
-	TRBV18	TRBJ1-1	ASSPDVNTEAF
-	TRBV6-1	TRBJ1-2	ASKYSVYGYT
-	TRBV6-5	TRBJ2-1	ASSYGTSLNEQF
-	TRBV5-1	TRBJ2-5	ASRMTGGETQY